This TCR beta chain was retrieved from a study of PD-L1 blockade in urothelial cancer. Across the study: After treatment start, blood was analyzed at 3 weeks (second dose) and at 6 weeks. Across blood samples, T cells had a median count of approximately 130,000.

Only in-frame clones appear in the TCRdb table, and some are missing; sequencing was by immunoSEQ multiplex PCR. The repertoire holds around 42,000 clones, with roughly 77% as singletons. Germline V gives CDR1 KGHSH, CDR2 LQKENI. Trimming shortened V by 3 bases and J by 0 bases, and 9 bases separated the two germline ends. CDR3 length: 15 residues. Sample contribution per patient ranged from 1 to 8, covering pretreatment and on-treatment. This clonotype was sampled from a man in his sixties or seventies with urothelial cancer. The gene calls are TRBV18 and TRBJ1-3, with D possibly being TRBD1 (6 bases). The sample here was PBMCs, taken around atezolizumab (anti-PD-L1) treatment. CDR3 region: CASSPADSSGNTIYF. In DNA, the CDR3 is TGTGCCAGCTCACCTGCGGACAGCTCTGGAAACACCATATATTTT.